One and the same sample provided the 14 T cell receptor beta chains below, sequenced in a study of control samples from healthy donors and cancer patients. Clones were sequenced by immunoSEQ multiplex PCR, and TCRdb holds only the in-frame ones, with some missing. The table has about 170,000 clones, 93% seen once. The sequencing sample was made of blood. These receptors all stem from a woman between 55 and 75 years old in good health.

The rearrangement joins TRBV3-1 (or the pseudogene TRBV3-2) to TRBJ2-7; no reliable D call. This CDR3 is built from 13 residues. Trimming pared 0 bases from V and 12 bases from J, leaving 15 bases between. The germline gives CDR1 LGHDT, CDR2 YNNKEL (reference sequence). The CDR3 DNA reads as TGTGCCAGCAGCCAAGATCACACAGACCAGCGGTACTTC. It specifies CASSQDHTDQRYF.

The CDR3 here is CASSLVRGFGTEAFF. The CDR3 region has the DNA TGTGCCAGCAGCTTAGTTCGGGGGTTCGGCACTGAAGCTTTCTTT. The rearrangement links TRBV7-9 to TRBJ1-1, with D possibly being TRBD1 (5 bases). This CDR3 is 15 amino acids long. Germline V gene data show CDR1 as SEHNR and CDR2 as FQNEAQ (reference sequence). With 1 base removed from V and 4 bases from J, the gap between germline ends came to 13 bases. Combining the CDR3 with reference TRBV7-9 and TRBJ1-1 gives the whole variable domain DTGVSQNPRHKITKRGQNVTFRCDPISEHNRLYWYRQTLGQGPEFLTYFQNEAQLEKSRLLSDRFSAERPKGSFSTLEIQRTEQGDSAMYLCASSLVRGFGTEAFFGQGTRLTVV.

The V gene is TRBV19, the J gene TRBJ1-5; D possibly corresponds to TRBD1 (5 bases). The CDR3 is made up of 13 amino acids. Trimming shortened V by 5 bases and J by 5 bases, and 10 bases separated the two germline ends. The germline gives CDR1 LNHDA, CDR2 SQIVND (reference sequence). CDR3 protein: CASSGDRHQPQHF. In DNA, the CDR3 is TGTGCCAGTAGTGGAGACAGACATCAGCCCCAGCATTTT. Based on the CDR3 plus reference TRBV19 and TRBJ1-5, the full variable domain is DGGITQSPKYLFRKEGQNVTLSCEQNLNHDAMYWYRQDPGQGLRLIYYSQIVNDFQKGDIAEGYSVSREKKESFPLTVTSAQKNPTAFYLCASSGDRHQPQHFGDGTRLSIL.

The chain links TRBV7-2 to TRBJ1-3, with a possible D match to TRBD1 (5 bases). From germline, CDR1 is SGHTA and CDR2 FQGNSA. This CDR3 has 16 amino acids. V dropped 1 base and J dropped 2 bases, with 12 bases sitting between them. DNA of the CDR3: TGTGCCAGCAGCTTAGAACCGAGGGGAGCTGGAAACACCATATATTTT. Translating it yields CASSLEPRGAGNTIYF.

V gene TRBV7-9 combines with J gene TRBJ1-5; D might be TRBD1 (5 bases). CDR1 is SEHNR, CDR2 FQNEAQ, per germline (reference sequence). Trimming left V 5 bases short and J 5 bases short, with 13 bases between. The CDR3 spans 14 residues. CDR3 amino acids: CASSRGGDYQPQHF. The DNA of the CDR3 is TGTGCCAGCAGCCGGGGGGGGGATTATCAGCCCCAGCATTTT.

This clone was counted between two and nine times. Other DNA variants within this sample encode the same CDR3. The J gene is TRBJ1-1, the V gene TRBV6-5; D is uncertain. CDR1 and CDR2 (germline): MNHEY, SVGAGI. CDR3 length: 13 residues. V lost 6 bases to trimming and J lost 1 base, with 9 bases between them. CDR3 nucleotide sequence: TGTGCCAGCAGCCACCCCGGGAACACTGAAGCTTTCTTT. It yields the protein CASSHPGNTEAFF.

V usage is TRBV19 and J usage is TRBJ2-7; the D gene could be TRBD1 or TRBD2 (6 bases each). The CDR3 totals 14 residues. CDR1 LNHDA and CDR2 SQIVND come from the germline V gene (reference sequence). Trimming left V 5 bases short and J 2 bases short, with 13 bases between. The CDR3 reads CASSPGGGAYEQYF. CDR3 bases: TGTGCCAGTAGTCCCGGAGGGGGAGCCTACGAGCAGTACTTC.

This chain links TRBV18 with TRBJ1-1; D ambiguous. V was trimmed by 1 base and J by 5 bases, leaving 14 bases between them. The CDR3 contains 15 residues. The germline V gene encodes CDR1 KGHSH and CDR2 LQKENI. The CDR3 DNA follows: TGTGCCAGCTCACCACGTCAAGGGTTAGGTACTGAAGCTTTCTTT. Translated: CASSPRQGLGTEAFF.

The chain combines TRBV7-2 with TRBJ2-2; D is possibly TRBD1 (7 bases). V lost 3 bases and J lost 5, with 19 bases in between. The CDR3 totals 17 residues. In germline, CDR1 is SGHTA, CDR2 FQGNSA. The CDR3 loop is CASSLVHDREVTGELFF. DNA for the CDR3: TGTGCCAGCAGCTTGGTCCATGACAGGGAGGTTACCGGGGAGCTGTTTTTT. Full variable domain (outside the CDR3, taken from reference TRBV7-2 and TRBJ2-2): GAGVSQSPSNKVTEKGKDVELRCDPISGHTALYWYRQSLGQGLEFLIYFQGNSAPDKSGLPSDRFSAERTGGSVSTLTIQRTQQEDSAVYLCASSLVHDREVTGELFFGEGSRLTVL.

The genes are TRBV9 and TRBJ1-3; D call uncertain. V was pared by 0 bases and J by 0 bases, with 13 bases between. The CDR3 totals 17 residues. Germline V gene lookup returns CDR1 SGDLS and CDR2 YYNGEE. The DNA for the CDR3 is TGTGCCAGCAGCGTAGGCAAGGACGGACTCTCTGGAAACACCATATATTTT. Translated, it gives CASSVGKDGLSGNTIYF. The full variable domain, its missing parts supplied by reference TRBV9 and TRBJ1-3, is DSGVTQTPKHLITATGQRVTLRCSPRSGDLSVYWYQQSLDQGLQFLIQYYNGEERAKGNILERFSAQQFPDLHSELNLSSLELGDSALYFCASSVGKDGLSGNTIYFGEGSWLTVV.

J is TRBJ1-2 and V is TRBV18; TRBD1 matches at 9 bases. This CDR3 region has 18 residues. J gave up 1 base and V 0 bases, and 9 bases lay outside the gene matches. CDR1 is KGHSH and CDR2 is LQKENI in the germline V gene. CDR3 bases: TGTGCCAGCTCACCACCGTCACAGGGGGCCGGAGGTAACTATGGCTACACCTTC. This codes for CASSPPSQGAGGNYGYTF.

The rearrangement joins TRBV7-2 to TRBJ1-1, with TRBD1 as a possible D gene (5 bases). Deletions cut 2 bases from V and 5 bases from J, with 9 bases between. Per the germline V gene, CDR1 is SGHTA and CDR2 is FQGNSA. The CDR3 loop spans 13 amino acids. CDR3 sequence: CASSLTRDTEAFF. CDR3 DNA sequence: TGTGCCAGCAGCTTAACCAGGGATACTGAAGCTTTCTTT.

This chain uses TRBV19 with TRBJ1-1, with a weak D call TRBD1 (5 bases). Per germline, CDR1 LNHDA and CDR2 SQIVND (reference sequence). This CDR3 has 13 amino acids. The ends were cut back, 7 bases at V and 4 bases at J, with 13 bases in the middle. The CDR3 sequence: CASKGHRTTEAFF. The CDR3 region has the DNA TGTGCCAGTAAAGGACACCGCACCACTGAAGCTTTCTTT.

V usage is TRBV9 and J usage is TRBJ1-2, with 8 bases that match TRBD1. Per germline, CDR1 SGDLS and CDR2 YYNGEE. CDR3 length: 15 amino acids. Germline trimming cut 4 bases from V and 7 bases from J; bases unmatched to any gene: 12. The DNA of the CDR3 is TGTGCCAGCAGCCCACTCGACAGGGGTTCGTTTGGCTACACCTTC. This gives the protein CASSPLDRGSFGYTF.